This entry lists 6 T cell receptor beta chains sequenced from one sample in a study of Graves' ophthalmopathy and Graves' hyperthyroidism. The study amplified TCR beta CDR3 regions using RNA transcripts. HTBI-primed first-round RT-PCR preceded second-round multiplex PCR. TCRdb processed the multiplex PCR reads anew with MiXCR; each CDR3 protein has one entry. The sample shows almost 750,000 distinct CDR3 sequences, approximately 40% of them seen only once. The sample consisted of peripheral blood. Every receptor here comes from an adult man with Graves' ophthalmopathy.

This clonotype was observed many times. The chain's CDR3 is CASSPRQGISPLHF. The DNA for the CDR3 is TGTGCCAGCAGCCCCCGACAGGGAATTTCACCCCTCCACTTT. The rearrangement uses TRBV9 and TRBJ1-6, with 7 bases matching TRBD1. Germline V gene lookup returns CDR1 SGDLS and CDR2 YYNGEE. The CDR3 contains 14 residues. Germline trimming cut 4 bases from V and 9 bases from J; bases unmatched to any gene: 7.

V and J are TRBV28 and TRBJ1-5; D unclear. The ends were cut back, 3 bases at V and 7 bases at J, with 13 bases in the middle. From germline, CDR1 is MDHEN and CDR2 SYDVKM. The CDR3 extends over 14 amino acids. The CDR3, as DNA: TGTGCCAGCAGTTTTCTAGGGATAGAGCAGCCCCAGCATTTT. Translating it yields CASSFLGIEQPQHF. Full variable domain (outside the CDR3, taken from reference TRBV28 and TRBJ1-5): DVKVTQSSRYLVKRTGEKVFLECVQDMDHENMFWYRQDPGLGLRLIYFSYDVKMKEKGDIPEGYSVSREKKERFSLILESASTNQTSMYLCASSFLGIEQPQHFGDGTRLSIL.

In its sample, this clonotype was seen many times. V gene TRBV9 combines with J gene TRBJ2-2, with D perhaps assigned TRBD1 or TRBD2 (6 bases each). The CDR3 length is 15 residues. Germline loops: CDR1 SGDLS, CDR2 YYNGEE. V gave up 0 bases and J gave up 4 bases, with 10 bases separating them. CDR3 sequence (DNA): TGTGCCAGCAGCGTAGGGGGGGCGCGCACCGGGGAGCTGTTTTTT. It is translated as CASSVGGARTGELFF.

This clonotype has ten or more counts. The chain uses TRBV10-3 and TRBJ2-2; no clear D gene. Germline V lookup: CDR1 ENHRY, CDR2 SYGVKD. The V end was cut by 2 bases, the J end by 7 bases, with 2 bases between. This CDR3 is 11 amino acids long. CDR3 bases: TGTGCCATCAGTGAGAACGGGGAGCTGTTTTTT. Its protein product is CAISENGELFF.

For this clonotype: This CDR3 is missing its conserved last phenylalanine or tryptophan, likely due to a read error. The DNA for the CDR3 is TGTGCCAGCAGCGCCTCACAGGGGAATTTAGGAAACACCATATATCTT. Translated: CASSASQGNLGNTIYL. The chain combines TRBV9 with TRBJ1-3; 7 bases line up with TRBD1. The CDR3 is 16 residues long. Germline assignment: CDR1 SGDLS and CDR2 YYNGEE. J gave up 4 bases and V 3 bases, and 10 bases lay outside the gene matches.

This clonotype was recorded a few times. This rearrangement joins TRBV25-1 to TRBJ1-4, with D perhaps TRBD1 (5 bases). The CDR3 totals 14 residues. V was clipped by 5 bases and J by 8 bases, with 15 bases between them. Germline V CDR1 and CDR2: MGHDK, SYGVNS. CDR3 loop: CASSFGHGSEKLFF. The CDR3 bases are TGTGCCAGCAGTTTTGGACATGGATCCGAAAAACTGTTTTTT.